Each of the 2 T cell receptor beta chains below was sequenced from the same sample in a study of T-cell memory formation after mild COVID-19. Via MiXCR, TCRdb re-called the 5' RACE reads, giving one row per CDR3 protein. The sample contains hundreds of thousands of distinct CDR3 sequences, 15% to 20% of which appear only once. The sequencing input was PBMCs or a T cell subset sorted from them (not recorded which). The source of these receptors is an adult woman who had mild COVID-19 (a few samples of this study predate the infection). Cell type and time point are not known.

This clonotype was counted between two and nine times. The chain links TRBV7-3 to TRBJ2-1, with D unclear. This CDR3 spans 14 amino acids. Trimming pared 2 bases from V and 10 bases from J, leaving 15 bases between. The germline V gene encodes CDR1 SGHTA and CDR2 FQGTGA. The CDR3 sequence: CASSLGPWSGEQFF. CDR3 DNA: TGTGCCAGCAGCTTAGGACCATGGTCAGGCGAGCAGTTCTTC.

The chain is built from TRBV7-2 and TRBJ2-1; unclear D gene. The CDR3 loop spans 14 amino acids. Germline-derived CDR1 and CDR2 are SGHTA and FQGNSA. Trimming shortened V by 4 bases and J by 4 bases, and 11 bases separated the two germline ends. This CDR3 reads CASSSIAYYNEQFF. The CDR3 nucleotides read TGTGCCAGCAGCTCGATAGCATATTACAATGAGCAGTTCTTC. Drawing the rest from reference TRBV7-2 and TRBJ2-1, the complete variable domain is GAGVSQSPSNKVTEKGKDVELRCDPISGHTALYWYRQSLGQGLEFLIYFQGNSAPDKSGLPSDRFSAERTGGSVSTLTIQRTQQEDSAVYLCASSSIAYYNEQFFGPGTRLTVL.